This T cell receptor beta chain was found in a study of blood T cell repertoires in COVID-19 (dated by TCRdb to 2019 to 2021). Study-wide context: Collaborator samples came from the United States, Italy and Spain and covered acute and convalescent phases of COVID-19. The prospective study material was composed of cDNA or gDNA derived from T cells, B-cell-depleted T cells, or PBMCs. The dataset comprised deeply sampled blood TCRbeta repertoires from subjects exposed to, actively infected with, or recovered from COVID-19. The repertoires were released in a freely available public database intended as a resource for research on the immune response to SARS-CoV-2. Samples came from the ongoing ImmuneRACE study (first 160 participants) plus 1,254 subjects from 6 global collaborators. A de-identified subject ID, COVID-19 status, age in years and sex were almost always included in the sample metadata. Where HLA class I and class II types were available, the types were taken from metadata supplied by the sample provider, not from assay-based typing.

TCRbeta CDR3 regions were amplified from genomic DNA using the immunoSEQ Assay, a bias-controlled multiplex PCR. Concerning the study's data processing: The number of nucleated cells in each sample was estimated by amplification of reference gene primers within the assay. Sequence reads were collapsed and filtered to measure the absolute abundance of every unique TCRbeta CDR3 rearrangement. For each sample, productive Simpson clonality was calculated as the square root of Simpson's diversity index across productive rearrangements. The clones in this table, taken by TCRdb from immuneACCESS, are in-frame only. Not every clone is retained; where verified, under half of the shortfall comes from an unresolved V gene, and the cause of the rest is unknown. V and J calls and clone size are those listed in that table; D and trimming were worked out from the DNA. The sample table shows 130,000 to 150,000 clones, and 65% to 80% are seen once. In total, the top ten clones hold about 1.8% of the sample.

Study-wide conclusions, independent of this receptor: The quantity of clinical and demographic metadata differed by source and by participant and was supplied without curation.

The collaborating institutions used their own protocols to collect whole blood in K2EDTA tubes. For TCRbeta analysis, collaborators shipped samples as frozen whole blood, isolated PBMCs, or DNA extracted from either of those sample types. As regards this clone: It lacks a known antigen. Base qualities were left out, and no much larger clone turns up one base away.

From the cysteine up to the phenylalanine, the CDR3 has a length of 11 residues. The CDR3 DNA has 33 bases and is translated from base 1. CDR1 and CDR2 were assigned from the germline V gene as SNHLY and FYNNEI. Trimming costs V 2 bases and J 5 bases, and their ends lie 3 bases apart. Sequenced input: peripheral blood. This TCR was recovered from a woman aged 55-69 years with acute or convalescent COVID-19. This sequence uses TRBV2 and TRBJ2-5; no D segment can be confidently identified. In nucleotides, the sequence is TGTGCCAGCAGTGAATATGAGACCCAGTACTTC. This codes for CASSEYETQYF. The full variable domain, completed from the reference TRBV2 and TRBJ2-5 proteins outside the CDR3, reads EPEVTQTPSHQVTQMGQEVILRCVPISNHLYFYWYRQILGQKVEFLVSFYNNEISEKSEIFDDQFSVERPDGSNFTLKIRSTKLEDSAMYFCASSEYETQYFGPGTRLLVL.